One and the same sample provided the 11 T cell receptor beta chains below, sequenced in a study of blood T cell repertoires in COVID-19 (dated by TCRdb to 2018 to 2021). Library generation was performed with the immunoSEQ multiplex PCR assay. What TCRdb holds here is the immuneACCESS table cut down to in-frame rearrangements. Part of the clones is not present; checked against another copy, under half of the missing clones reflect an unresolved V gene, and the others are unexplained. Counted in this sample were 270,000 or so clones; 90% of them appeared once. The top ten hold about 2.1% of the sample. The sample consisted of peripheral blood. The receptors were sampled from a woman between 55 and 75 years old with COVID-19, enrolled during active disease.

The chain joins TRBV4-3 to TRBJ1-1, with D unclear. Trimming removed 2 bases from V and 5 bases from J, with 12 bases in between. CDR1 and CDR2 from the germline V gene are LGHNA and YSLEER. This CDR3 region has 14 residues. CDR3 region: CASSQSPAGTEAFF. The CDR3 DNA reads TGCGCCAGCAGCCAAAGTCCTGCGGGGACTGAAGCTTTCTTT.

This rearrangement joins TRBV15 to TRBJ2-2, with a weak D call TRBD1 (6 bases). The V and J ends lost 0 bases and 7 bases respectively, with 12 bases between them. From germline, CDR1 is LNHNV and CDR2 YYDKDF (reference sequence). The CDR3 sequence is 15 residues long. The CDR3 nucleotides are TGTGCCACCAGCAGAGATGTCAGGGGCGGCGGGGAGCTGTTTTTT. Translating gives CATSRDVRGGGELFF.

The chain combines TRBV9 with TRBJ2-3; 7 bases match TRBD2. CDR3 length: 15 amino acids. V gave up 0 bases and J gave up 3 bases; unmatched junction bases: 4. Looked up from germline, CDR1 is SGDLS and CDR2 is YYNGEE. CDR3 nucleotide sequence: TGTGCCAGCAGCGTAGAGGATAGCGGGACAGATACGCAGTATTTT. Protein: CASSVEDSGTDTQYF. The full variable domain, with the rest looked up from reference TRBV9 and TRBJ2-3, is DSGVTQTPKHLITATGQRVTLRCSPRSGDLSVYWYQQSLDQGLQFLIQYYNGEERAKGNILERFSAQQFPDLHSELNLSSLELGDSALYFCASSVEDSGTDTQYFGPGTRLTVL.

This clone was counted a few times. The V gene is TRBV5-1, the J gene TRBJ1-2; TRBD1 agrees at 11 bases. The CDR3 has 15 amino acids. Germline loops: CDR1 SGHRS, CDR2 YFSETQ. Trimming cost V 3 bases and J 3 bases; bases outside gene matches: 4. CDR3 in amino acids: CASSWGQGDHYGYTF. The CDR3 DNA reads as TGCGCCAGCAGCTGGGGACAGGGGGATCACTATGGCTACACCTTC.

The chain joins TRBV12-3 or TRBV12-4 to TRBJ1-1; no definite D call. There are 11 residues in the CDR3. The ends were cut back, 3 bases at V and 7 bases at J, with 6 bases in the middle. The CDR3 DNA sequence: TGTGCCAGCAGTTTTTTCCGTGAAGCTTTCTTT. Translation: CASSFFREAFF.

V and J are TRBV7-2 and TRBJ2-2, with D perhaps matching TRBD2 (6 bases). The CDR3 loop spans 15 amino acids. The germline gives CDR1 SGHTA, CDR2 FQGNSA. The germline V and J ends were trimmed by 3 bases and 0 bases, with 8 bases remaining between them. CDR3 DNA sequence: TGTGCCAGCAGCTTTAAGCGGGCGAACACCGGGGAGCTGTTTTTT. Protein product: CASSFKRANTGELFF.

The chain recombines TRBV7-2 with TRBJ2-5, with D tentatively TRBD2 (7 bases). With 5 bases removed from V and 4 bases from J, the gap between germline ends came to 17 bases. Germline assignment: CDR1 SGHTA and CDR2 FQGNSA. This CDR3 spans 15 amino acids. In DNA form, the CDR3 reads TGTGCCAGCAGCCCCCTAGGGGGGGTTGGAGAGACCCAGTACTTC. This encodes CASSPLGGVGETQYF.

This clone was detected only once. V usage is TRBV4-1 and J usage is TRBJ2-1; no clear D gene. This CDR3 has 13 residues. Trimming shortened V by 4 bases and J by 8 bases, and 12 bases separated the two germline ends. Germline V gene data show CDR1 as MGHRA and CDR2 as YSYEKL. Written as DNA, the CDR3 is TGCGCCAGCAGCCTAACGGGTGGGTATGAGCAGTTCTTC. This gives the protein CASSLTGGYEQFF.

Note on this clone: Relative to the germline gene, one junction end is altered; a read error may explain this. The chain links TRBV18 to TRBJ2-5; TRBD2 might be the D (5 bases). In germline, CDR1 is KGHSH, CDR2 LQKENI. The CDR3 has 14 amino acids. DNA of the CDR3: TGTGCCAGCTCATCACCCGGGGACCAAGAGACCCAGTACTTC. This sequence encodes CASSSPGDQETQYF.

The V gene is TRBV5-1, the J gene TRBJ2-3; 13 bases line up with TRBD2. The germline gives CDR1 SGHRS, CDR2 YFSETQ. V lost 4 bases and J lost 2; bases outside the gene matches: 4. The CDR3 is 16 residues long. The CDR3 protein is CASSRTSGSSTDTQYF. CDR3 nucleotides: TGCGCCAGCAGCCGGACTAGCGGGAGTTCCACAGATACGCAGTATTTT. Supplemented by reference TRBV5-1 and TRBJ2-3, the full variable domain reads KAGVTQTPRYLIKTRGQQVTLSCSPISGHRSVSWYQQTPGQGLQFLFEYFSETQRNKGNFPGRFSGRQFSNSRSEMNVSTLELGDSALYLCASSRTSGSSTDTQYFGPGTRLTVL.

V and J are TRBV27 and TRBJ2-1; 8 nucleotides line up with TRBD2. The V gene end was trimmed by 4 bases and the J gene end by 8 bases; junction bases not matched to a gene: 19. Germline lookup yields CDR1 MNHEY and CDR2 SMNVEV (reference sequence). This CDR3 has 18 residues. CDR3: CASSSLTSETIQRDEQFF. For the CDR3, the DNA is TGTGCCAGCAGTTCCCTGACTAGCGAGACTATACAAAGGGATGAGCAGTTCTTC.